This paragraph covers one T cell receptor (beta chain) sequence. Germline CDR1 SGHRS, CDR2 YFSETQ. With V trimmed by 5 bases and J by 6 bases, 9 bases remained unmatched. This CDR3 comprises 14 residues. The data derive from a study of T cell changes during pregnancy in multiple sclerosis. Data came from immunoSEQ multiplex PCR; TCRdb stores just in-frame clones and leaves some out. The profile covers 25,000 to 30,000 clones, with around 90% appearing a single time and around 0.6% taken by the ten largest. The chain combines TRBV5-1 with TRBJ2-3, with TRBD1 identical over 7 bases. The TCR was taken from a female donor in good health, enrolled as a control in a pregnancy study. Sequencing used CD4+ T cells from peripheral blood mononuclear cells, obtained in the first trimester of pregnancy. The CDR3 nucleotides read TGCGCCAGCAGGATGGGACAGCTTATGGATACGCAGTATTTT. It yields the protein CASRMGQLMDTQYF.